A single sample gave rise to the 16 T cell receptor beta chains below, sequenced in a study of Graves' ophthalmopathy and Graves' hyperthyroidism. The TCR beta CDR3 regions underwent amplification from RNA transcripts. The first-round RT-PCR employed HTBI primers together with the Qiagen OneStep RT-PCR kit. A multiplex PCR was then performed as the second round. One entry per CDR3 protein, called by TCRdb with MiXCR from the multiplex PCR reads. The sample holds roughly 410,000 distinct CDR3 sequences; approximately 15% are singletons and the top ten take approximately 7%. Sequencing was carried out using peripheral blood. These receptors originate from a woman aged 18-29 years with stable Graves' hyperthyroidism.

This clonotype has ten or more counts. CDR3: CASSHDGNQPQHF. In DNA, the CDR3 is TGTGCCAGCAGCCACGACGGGAATCAGCCCCAGCATTTT. The rearrangement links TRBV2 to TRBJ1-5, with D uncertain. This CDR3 has 13 amino acids. Trimming pared 6 bases from V and 4 bases from J, leaving 10 bases between. CDR1 and CDR2 (germline): SNHLY, FYNNEI. The whole variable domain, remainder taken from reference TRBV2 and TRBJ1-5, is EPEVTQTPSHQVTQMGQEVILRCVPISNHLYFYWYRQILGQKVEFLVSFYNNEISEKSEIFDDQFSVERPDGSNFTLKIRSTKLEDSAMYFCASSHDGNQPQHFGDGTRLSIL.

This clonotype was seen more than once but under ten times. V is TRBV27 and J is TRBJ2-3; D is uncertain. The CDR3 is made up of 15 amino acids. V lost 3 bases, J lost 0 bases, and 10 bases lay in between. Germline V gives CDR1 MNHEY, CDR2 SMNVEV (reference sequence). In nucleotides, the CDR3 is TGTGCCAGCAGTTTCAGAAAGAAAAGCACAGATACGCAGTATTTT. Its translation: CASSFRKKSTDTQYF.

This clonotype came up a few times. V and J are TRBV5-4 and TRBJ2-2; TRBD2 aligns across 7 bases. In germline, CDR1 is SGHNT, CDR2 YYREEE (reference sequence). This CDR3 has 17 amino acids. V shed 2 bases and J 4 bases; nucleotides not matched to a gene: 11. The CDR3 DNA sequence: TGTGCCAGCAGCTTTGGAACGGGACTACGTTTCACCGGGGAGCTGTTTTTT. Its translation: CASSFGTGLRFTGELFF.

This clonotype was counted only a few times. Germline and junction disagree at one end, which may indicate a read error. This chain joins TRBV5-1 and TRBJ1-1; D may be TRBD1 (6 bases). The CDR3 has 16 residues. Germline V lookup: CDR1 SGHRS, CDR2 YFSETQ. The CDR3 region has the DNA TGCGCCAGCAGCAAAGAACAGGGATCTATGAACACTGTAGCTTTCTTT. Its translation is CASSKEQGSMNTVAFF.

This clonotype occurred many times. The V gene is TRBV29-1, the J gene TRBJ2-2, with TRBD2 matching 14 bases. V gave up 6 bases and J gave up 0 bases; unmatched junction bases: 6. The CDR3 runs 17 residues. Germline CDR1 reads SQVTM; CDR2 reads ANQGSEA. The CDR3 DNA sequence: TGCAGCGTCCGACTAGCGGGGGGGCTTCCGAACACCGGGGAGCTGTTTTTT. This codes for CSVRLAGGLPNTGELFF.

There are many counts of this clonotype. As DNA, the CDR3 is TGTGCCAGCAGTGAAGCGCGTTTCGGAACCTTCGCGGACAGAACGAACACTGAAGCTTTCTTT. Residues: CASSEARFGTFADRTNTEAFF. J is TRBJ1-1 and V is TRBV2; tentatively, D is TRBD1 (6 bases). In germline, CDR1 is SNHLY, CDR2 FYNNEI. The V gene lost 0 bases and the J gene lost 1 base, with 27 bases spanning the gap. The CDR3 has 21 amino acids.

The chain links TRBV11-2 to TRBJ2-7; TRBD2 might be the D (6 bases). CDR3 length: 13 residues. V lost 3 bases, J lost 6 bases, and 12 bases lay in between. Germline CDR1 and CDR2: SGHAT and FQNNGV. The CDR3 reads CASSFGGALEQYF. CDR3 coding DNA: TGTGCCAGCAGCTTCGGCGGGGCCCTCGAGCAGTACTTC.

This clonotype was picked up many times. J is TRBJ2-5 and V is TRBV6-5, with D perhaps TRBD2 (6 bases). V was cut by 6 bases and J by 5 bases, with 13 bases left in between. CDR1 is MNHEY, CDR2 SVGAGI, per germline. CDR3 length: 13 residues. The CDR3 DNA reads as TGTGCCAGCAGCGCGGCGGGGAGCGAGACCCAGTACTTC. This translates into CASSAAGSETQYF.

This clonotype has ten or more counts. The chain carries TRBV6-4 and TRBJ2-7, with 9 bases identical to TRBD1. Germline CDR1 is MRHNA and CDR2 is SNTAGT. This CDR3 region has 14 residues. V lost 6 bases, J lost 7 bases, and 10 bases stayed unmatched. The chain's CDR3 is CASSPTGGPGEQYF. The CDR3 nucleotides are TGTGCCAGCAGCCCGACAGGGGGTCCGGGGGAGCAGTACTTC.

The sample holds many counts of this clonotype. The DNA for the CDR3 is TGTGCCAGCAGCTTGGAGGTGGACGAAAAACCCAACTATGGCTACACCTTC. Translating it yields CASSLEVDEKPNYGYTF. The chain joins TRBV5-6 to TRBJ1-2; D uncertain. The CDR3 spans 17 residues. Deletions cut 0 bases from V and 2 bases from J, with 17 bases between. Germline V gives CDR1 SGHDT, CDR2 YYEEEE.

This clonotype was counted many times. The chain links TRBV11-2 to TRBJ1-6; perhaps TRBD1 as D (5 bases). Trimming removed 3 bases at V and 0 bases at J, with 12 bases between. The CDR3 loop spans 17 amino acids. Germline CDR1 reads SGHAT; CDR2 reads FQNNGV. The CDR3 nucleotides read TGTGCCAGCAGCTTGGGGACTTTTAGCTCCTATAATTCACCCCTCCACTTT. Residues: CASSLGTFSSYNSPLHF.

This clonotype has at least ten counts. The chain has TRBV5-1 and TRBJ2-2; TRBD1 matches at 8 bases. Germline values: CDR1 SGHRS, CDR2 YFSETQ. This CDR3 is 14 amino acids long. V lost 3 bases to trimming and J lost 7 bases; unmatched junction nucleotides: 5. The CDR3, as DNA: TGCGCCAGCAGCTCCAGGGGGCAGAGCGGGGAGCTGTTTTTT. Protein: CASSSRGQSGELFF.

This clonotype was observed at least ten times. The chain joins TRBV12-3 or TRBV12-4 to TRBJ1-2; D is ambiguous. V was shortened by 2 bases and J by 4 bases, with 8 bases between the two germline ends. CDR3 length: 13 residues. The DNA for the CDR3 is TGTGCCAGCAGTTTAAAGCCCTCCTATGGCTACACCTTC. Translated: CASSLKPSYGYTF.

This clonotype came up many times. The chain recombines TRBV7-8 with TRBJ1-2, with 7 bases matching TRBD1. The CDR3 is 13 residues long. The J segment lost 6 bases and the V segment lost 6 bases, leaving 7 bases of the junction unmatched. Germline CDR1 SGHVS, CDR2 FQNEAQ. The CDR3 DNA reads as TGTGCCAGCAGGGAAACAGGGGCCGATGGCTACACCTTC. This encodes CASRETGADGYTF. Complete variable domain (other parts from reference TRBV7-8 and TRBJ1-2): GAGVSQSPRYKVAKRGQDVALRCDPISGHVSLFWYQQALGQGPEFLTYFQNEAQLDKSGLPSDRFFAERPEGSVSTLKIQRTQQEDSAVYLCASRETGADGYTFGSGTRLTVV.

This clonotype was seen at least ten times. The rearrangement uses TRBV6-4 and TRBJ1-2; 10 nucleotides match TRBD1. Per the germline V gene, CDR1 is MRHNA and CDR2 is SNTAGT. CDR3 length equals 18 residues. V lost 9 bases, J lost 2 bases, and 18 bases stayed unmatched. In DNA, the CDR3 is TGTGCCAGTCACCTAGGGGGGACAGGGGATGCTGAAAACTATGGCTACACCTTC. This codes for CASHLGGTGDAENYGYTF.

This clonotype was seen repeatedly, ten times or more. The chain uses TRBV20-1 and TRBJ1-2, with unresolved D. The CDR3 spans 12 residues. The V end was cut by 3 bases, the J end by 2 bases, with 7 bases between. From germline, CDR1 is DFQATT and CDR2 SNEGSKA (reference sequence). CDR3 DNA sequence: TGCAGTGCTAGTACAGAAAACTATGGCTACACCTTC. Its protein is CSASTENYGYTF.